This T cell receptor beta chain was profiled in a study of cytomegalovirus exposure and HLA in healthy donors. Whole-study results and caveats: Reportedly, a later analysis found an Asian-associated ancestry cluster had fewer N-insertions than the roughly 670-donor mean. In a later analysis, a missense DCLRE1C variant was linked to TCR beta V- and J-gene trimming.

This CDR3 has 14 residues. From germline, CDR1 is SNHLY and CDR2 FYNNEI. V lost 7 bases, J lost 2 bases, and 14 bases lay in between. In the PCR, 60 Vbeta and 13 Jbeta primers were used. Some clones are missing from TCRdb's copy, which holds only in-frame ones; the method was immunoSEQ multiplex PCR. Among approximately 170,000 clones listed, around 78% were seen once. Details on this clone: Its antigen is currently unknown. Distinct nucleotide sequences in the sample also encode this CDR3.

The gene calls are TRBV2 and TRBJ1-1, with D possibly being TRBD1 (6 bases). The clonotype originates from a woman aged 40 to 50 in good health and CMV-seropositive. Sequenced input: PBMCs. The CDR3 reads CASTERGGNTEAFF. For the CDR3, the DNA is TGTGCCAGCACCGAACGCGGGGGCAACACTGAAGCTTTCTTT.